These 3 T cell receptor beta chains share one sample of origin, sequenced in a study of blood T cell repertoires in COVID-19. Sequencing used immunoSEQ multiplex PCR; TCRdb keeps in-frame clones, though not all of them. Of around 180,000 clones in the sample, roughly three quarters are singletons; the top ten hold about an eighth. Source material: peripheral blood. These receptors were obtained from a woman over 75 with COVID-19, enrolled during active disease.

The J gene is TRBJ2-5, the V gene TRBV19; 13 bases are a match to TRBD2. This CDR3 region has 17 residues. CDR1 LNHDA and CDR2 SQIVND come from the germline V gene (reference sequence). J was trimmed by 5 bases and V by 5 bases; bases with no gene match: 11. CDR3 sequence (DNA): TGTGCCAGTAGTCCGAGGAGACTAGCGGGAGGTTTGGAGACCCAGTACTTC. It is translated as CASSPRRLAGGLETQYF.

The J gene is TRBJ1-2, the V gene TRBV2, with 8 bases fitting TRBD1. Germline assignment: CDR1 SNHLY and CDR2 FYNNEI. V trimming: 4 bases; J trimming: 3 bases; junction bases outside the gene matches: 10. This CDR3 has 16 residues. The CDR3 loop reads CASSAYWTGKDYGYTF. The CDR3 nucleotides are TGTGCCAGCAGTGCATATTGGACAGGGAAGGACTATGGCTACACCTTC.

J is TRBJ1-2 and V is TRBV27; 8 bases line up with TRBD1. There are 15 residues in the CDR3. The germline V gene encodes CDR1 MNHEY and CDR2 SMNVEV (reference sequence). The ends lost 5 bases at V and 5 bases at J; junction bases unmatched: 10. CDR3 coding DNA: TGTGCCAGCAGTGACTTGGGACAGGTGGGGTATGGCTACACCTTC. This codes for CASSDLGQVGYGYTF.